This T cell receptor (beta chain) was recorded in a study of T-cell memory formation after mild COVID-19. This clonotype was counted a few times. Its antigen is as yet unknown. Notes on the study in general: Later expanders leaned toward CD4+, whereas clones contracting from day 15 to 85 were balanced CD4/CD8.

TCRdb reprocessed the 5' RACE reads with MiXCR, giving one entry per CDR3 protein. Of about 110,000 distinct CDR3 sequences in the sample, 9.5% to 15% are singletons; the top ten hold around 27%. The V and J ends lost 3 bases and 6 bases respectively, with 5 bases between them. CDR3 length: 11 amino acids. Looked up from germline, CDR1 is MGHDK and CDR2 is SYGVNS. Sequenced sample: PBMCs or a T cell subset sorted from them (not recorded which). The sequence derives from an adult woman who had mild COVID-19 (a few samples of this study predate the infection). Cell type and time point are not known. The rearrangement links TRBV25-1 to TRBJ1-1; D call uncertain. The CDR3: CASSDGPEAFF. The CDR3 DNA is TGTGCCAGCAGTGACGGCCCTGAAGCTTTCTTT.